The rows below give T cell receptor beta chains drawn from one sample of a study of T cell changes during pregnancy in multiple sclerosis. Using immunoSEQ multiplex PCR, the repertoire was profiled, and TCRdb retains in-frame clones only, with some absent. The sample contains some 47,000 clones, around 96% of which appear only once. The sequences come from peripheral blood, collected in the second trimester of pregnancy. Receptors were obtained from a female donor with multiple sclerosis, enrolled in a pregnancy study. CDR3s include the opening cysteine and the closing phenylalanine or tryptophan. D genes are given only for firm matches. Rows give clone size only sometimes, using once, few, many, or a class for an expanded clone.

abundance,v_gene,d_gene,j_gene,CDR3nt,CDR3aa
-,TRBV7-6,TRBD2,TRBJ2-7,TGTGCCAGCAGCCCAGGGACTAGTCCGAAATCCTACGAGCAGTACTTC,CASSPGTSPKSYEQYF
-,TRBV6-5,-,TRBJ1-2,TGTGCCAGCAGTTTGTGGGGCTCTCTGGACTATGGCTACACCTTC,CASSLWGSLDYGYTF
-,TRBV6-4,-,TRBJ2-1,TGTGCCAGCAGCCTCAATATGGGAGGCGAGCAGTTCTTC,CASSLNMGGEQFF
-,TRBV5-1,-,TRBJ2-3,TGCGCCAGCAGCCCATCCCCCCAGGGCAGGACAGATACGCAGTATTTT,CASSPSPQGRTDTQYF
-,TRBV4-1,TRBD1,TRBJ1-2,TGCGCCAGCAGCCAAGATCCCGGGGACAGGGCTTTCTACACCTTC,CASSQDPGDRAFYTF
-,TRBV21-1,-,TRBJ2-1,TGTGCCAGCAGCAAAGACTGTTCGTGTAGCTCCTACAATGAGCAGTTCTTC,CASSKDCSCSSYNEQFF
-,TRBV7-3,TRBD1,TRBJ2-3,TGTGCCAGCAGCCCCCGGGACAGGGGGAGAGATACGCAGTATTTT,CASSPRDRGRDTQYF
-,TRBV6-5,TRBD1,TRBJ1-6,TGTGCCAGCAGTTCATGGGACAGGGAATATAATTCACCCCTCCACTTT,CASSSWDREYNSPLHF
-,TRBV9,TRBD2,TRBJ2-7,TGTGCCAGCAGCGTGTGGGGGGGAGAGCAGTACTTC,CASSVWGGEQYF
-,TRBV19,-,TRBJ1-2,TGTGCCAGTAGTGCAGGGGCCCCGAGGAAGGGCTACACCTTC,CASSAGAPRKGYTF
-,TRBV29-1,TRBD2,TRBJ2-2,TGCAGCGTTGTTTGGGCTAGCGGGGGTGGGGAGCTGTTTTTT,CSVVWASGGGELFF
-,TRBV9,-,TRBJ2-1,TGTGCCAGCAGCGTAGATAGATCTCCCCAGTTCTTC,CASSVDRSPQFF
-,TRBV18,-,TRBJ2-2,TGTGCCAGCTCACTCTATTTACAGGGAACCGGGGAGCTGTTTTTT,CASSLYLQGTGELFF
-,TRBV6-5,-,TRBJ1-3,TGTGCCAGCGGCCCCGGGGGAAACACCATATATTTT,CASGPGGNTIYF
-,TRBV9,-,TRBJ2-3,TGTGCCAGCACCGGTCAGGAAAGAAGCACAGATACGCAGTATTTT,CASTGQERSTDTQYF
-,TRBV5-6,TRBD2,TRBJ2-3,TGTGCCAGCAGCTCCCTAGGCGGGGGGGCGGAGGATACGCAGTATTTT,CASSSLGGGAEDTQYF
-,TRBV5-1,-,TRBJ2-7,TGCGCCAGCAGCTTGGATCTCTTCTACGAGCAGTACTTC,CASSLDLFYEQYF
once,TRBV7-3,-,TRBJ2-2,TGTGCCAGCAGCTCCCTGTCCCACCGGTCTCGCACCGGGGAGCTGTTTTTT,CASSSLSHRSRTGELFF
-,TRBV6-1,-,TRBJ1-2,TGTGCCAGCCGCGAAAACCCCTATGGCTACACCTTC,CASRENPYGYTF
-,TRBV19,-,TRBJ2-3,TGTGCCAGTAGCCGCACTAGGTGGGACATAGGTACGCAGTATTTT,CASSRTRWDIGTQYF
-,TRBV5-1,TRBD2,TRBJ2-3,TGCGCCAGCAGCTTGTGGACTAGCGGCGCACGCACAGATACGCAGTATTTT,CASSLWTSGARTDTQYF
-,TRBV18,-,TRBJ1-1,TGTGCCAGCTCACTTAACTTGGACACTGAAGCTTTCTTT,CASSLNLDTEAFF
-,TRBV29-1,TRBD2,TRBJ2-3,TGCAGCGCTATGAGCGGGAGGCCCCGCACAGATACGCAGTATTTT,CSAMSGRPRTDTQYF
-,TRBV18,-,TRBJ2-2,TGTGCCAGCTCACCATCCAGGGGTACCGGGGAGCTGTTTTTT,CASSPSRGTGELFF
-,TRBV28,TRBD1,TRBJ2-7,TGTGCCAGCAGTTTGGGCAGGGGGACCTACGAGCAGTACTTC,CASSLGRGTYEQYF
-,TRBV11-2,-,TRBJ2-4,TGTGCCAGCAGCCGAGTAGCCAAAAACATTCAGTACTTC,CASSRVAKNIQYF
-,TRBV25-1,-,TRBJ1-2,TGTGCCAGCAGTGCCCCAGGGTTCTATGGCTACACCTTC,CASSAPGFYGYTF
-,TRBV9,TRBD1,TRBJ2-3,TGTGCCAGCAGCGAGGGACAGGTTTTGGGCACAGATACGCAGTATTTT,CASSEGQVLGTDTQYF
-,TRBV7-2,TRBD1,TRBJ2-1,TGTGCCAGCAGCCGACAGGGGGCCTTAGACAATGAGCAGTTCTTC,CASSRQGALDNEQFF
-,TRBV10-2,TRBD2,TRBJ2-1,TGCGCCACCATGACTAGCGGGAGGGCCAGTGAGCAGTTCTTC,CATMTSGRASEQFF
-,TRBV7-3,-,TRBJ1-1,TGTGCCAGCAGCCTGGGAGTGGGGAACACTGAAGCTTTCTTT,CASSLGVGNTEAFF
-,TRBV28,-,TRBJ1-2,TGTGCCAGCAGTTTATCCCTCGACAGCAACTATGGCTACACCTTC,CASSLSLDSNYGYTF
-,TRBV5-4,TRBD2,TRBJ2-3,TGTGCCAGCAGCTGGAGCGGGGGGTCAGATACGCAGTATTTT,CASSWSGGSDTQYF
-,TRBV29-1,-,TRBJ2-7,TGCAGCGTTGAAAAAGGAGCCTACGAGCAGTACTTC,CSVEKGAYEQYF
-,TRBV7-3,-,TRBJ2-3,TGTGCCAGCAGCTTAAATAGGGGGACAGATACGCAGTATTTT,CASSLNRGTDTQYF
-,TRBV19,-,TRBJ1-1,TGTGCCAGTAGTATTCCGGCAGGGATGAACACTGAAGCTTTCTTT,CASSIPAGMNTEAFF
-,TRBV5-1,TRBD1,TRBJ1-2,TGCGCCAGCAGCCGGACAGGGAGTTCGGCTGGCTATGGCTACACCTTC,CASSRTGSSAGYGYTF
-,TRBV5-1,TRBD2,TRBJ2-1,TGCGCCAGCAGGCGGGACGGGAGGGCCTACGATGAGCAGTTCTTC,CASRRDGRAYDEQFF
-,TRBV6-6,-,TRBJ1-2,TGTGCCAGCAGCCCAGGACAGTGGGACTATGGCTACACCTTC,CASSPGQWDYGYTF
-,TRBV2,-,TRBJ1-3,TGTGCCAGCAGTGAAGCACTCCGATCTGGAAACACCATATATTTT,CASSEALRSGNTIYF